The 5 T cell receptor beta chains in this list originate from one sample, sequenced in a study of cytomegalovirus exposure and HLA in healthy donors. The study ran its PCR with 60 Vbeta and 13 Jbeta primers. This table comes from immunoSEQ multiplex PCR, and its TCRdb copy is limited to in-frame clones, with some not included. The sample shows around 140,000 clones, almost 80% of them seen only once. Sequencing was performed on PBMCs. The source of these receptors is a female donor in good health and CMV-seronegative.

The chain links TRBV4-3 to TRBJ2-3; 15 bases fit TRBD2. This CDR3 comprises 21 residues. The germline V gene encodes CDR1 LGHNA and CDR2 YSLEER. After removal of 4 bases from V and 4 bases from J, the junction contained 18 bases not matched to a gene. The CDR3 region is CASSRRMTAGTSGRISDTQYF. As DNA, the CDR3 is TGCGCCAGCAGCCGCCGGATGACGGCCGGGACTAGCGGGAGGATTTCAGATACGCAGTATTTT.

V and J are TRBV11-3 and TRBJ2-5; TRBD2 agrees at 10 bases. J gave up 4 bases and V 2 bases, and 4 bases lay outside the gene matches. This CDR3 has 15 residues. Germline V gives CDR1 SGHNT, CDR2 YENEEA. In DNA, the CDR3 is TGTGCCAGCAGCTTATCTAGCGGGAGCGGAGAGACCCAGTACTTC. Residues: CASSLSSGSGETQYF. Filled out from reference TRBV11-3 and TRBJ2-5, the complete variable domain reads EAGVVQSPRYKIIEKKQPVAFWCNPISGHNTLYWYLQNLGQGPELLIRYENEEAVDDSQLPKDRFSAERLKGVDSTLKIQPAELGDSAVYLCASSLSSGSGETQYFGPGTRLLVL.

Details on this clone: The junction departs from the called germline gene at one end, perhaps through a read error. The chain links TRBV15 to TRBJ2-3, with D possibly matching TRBD2 (6 bases). The CDR3 is made up of 13 amino acids. The germline V gene encodes CDR1 LNHNV and CDR2 YYDKDF (reference sequence). The CDR3 DNA follows: TGTGCCTCCAGATCGGGAGCCACAGATACGCAGTATTTT. Its protein is CASRSGATDTQYF.

This rearrangement joins TRBV4-3 to TRBJ1-2; 7 bases fit TRBD1. The junction had 6 bases not matched to a gene; V was cut back by 1 base and J by 4 bases. The CDR3 consists of 15 residues. Germline loops: CDR1 LGHNA, CDR2 YSLEER. In nucleotides, the CDR3 is TGCGCCAGCAGCCAAGCAGAAGGGGGCGGCTATGGCTACACCTTC. Encoded protein: CASSQAEGGGYGYTF.

This CDR3 is CASSLVYSGRPSGANVLTF. CDR3 in DNA: TGTGCCAGCAGCTTAGTCTACAGCGGGAGGCCCTCTGGGGCCAACGTCCTGACTTTC. The V gene is TRBV11-2, the J gene TRBJ2-6, with 9 positions matching TRBD2. V was pared by 1 base and J by 0 bases, with 7 bases of the junction left unmatched. Germline V gene lookup returns CDR1 SGHAT and CDR2 FQNNGV. This CDR3 spans 19 amino acids.